Reported below is one T cell receptor beta chain. Its cognate antigen is unknown. The sample is drawn from a study of naive and memory T cell subsets. The beta constant-region primer was an equimolar mix of two oligonucleotides covering TRBC1 and TRBC2. TCRdb redid the calling of the UMI-ligation and nested PCR reads with MiXCR, one entry per CDR3 protein. The sample consists of 84,000 or so distinct CDR3 sequences, around 7% of them appearing once. Germline V gene sequence: CDR1 LGHNA, CDR2 YNFKEQ. CDR3 size: 15 residues. Trimming removed 0 bases from V and 6 bases from J; junction bases left unmatched: 5. Cells stained for CD3, CD4, CD8, CD45RA, CD27 and viability were sorted into four CD45RA/CD27 subsets. The study, taken as a whole, reports: Over 90% of naive TCR sequences appeared only once, unlike memory subsets. Findings for naive and memory subsets could not be checked against ground truth. From naive to CM, EM and EMRA, diversity decreased and Gini increased.

This chain connects TRBV4-2 to TRBJ2-1, with 7 nucleotides matching TRBD2. Sequencing was carried out using central memory CD4+ T cells from blood. The clonotype was recovered from a human donor in good health. CDR3 coding DNA: TGTGCCAGCAGCCAAGACAGCGGGGCGGGCAATGAGCAGTTCTTC. The encoded protein is CASSQDSGAGNEQFF.